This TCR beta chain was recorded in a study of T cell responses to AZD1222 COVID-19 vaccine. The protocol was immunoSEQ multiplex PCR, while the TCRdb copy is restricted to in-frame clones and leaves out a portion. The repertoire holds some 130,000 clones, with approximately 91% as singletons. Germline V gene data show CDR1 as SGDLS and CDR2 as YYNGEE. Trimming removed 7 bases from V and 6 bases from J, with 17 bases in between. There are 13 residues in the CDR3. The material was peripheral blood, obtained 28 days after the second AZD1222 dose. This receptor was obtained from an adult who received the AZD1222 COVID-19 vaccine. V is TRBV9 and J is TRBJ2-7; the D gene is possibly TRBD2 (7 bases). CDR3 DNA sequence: TGTGCCAGCGATTACGCAGGGGAGGGCGAGCAGTACTTC. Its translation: CASDYAGEGEQYF.